The clone carrying this T cell receptor (beta chain) was seen more than once but under ten times. As yet, its antigen is unknown. PCR involved 60 Vbeta and 13 Jbeta primers. The assay was immunoSEQ multiplex PCR, and TCRdb's table has in-frame clones only and misses some. The sample shows more than 150,000 clones, around 76% of them seen only once. CDR1 is MDHEN, CDR2 SYDVKM, per germline. This CDR3 is built from 14 residues. The data stem from a study of cytomegalovirus exposure and HLA in healthy donors. General observations from the study: In an earlier analysis, most TCR beta V segments were productive about 87% or about 30% of the time.

The source is a woman aged 25-40 years in good health and CMV-seropositive. The genes are TRBV28 and TRBJ2-5, with 10 bases that match TRBD2. The DNA matches TRBJ2-7 better at its end, which makes the J call doubtful. Sample: PBMCs. The CDR3 spells CASVASGGSYEQYF. CDR3 coding DNA: TGTGCCAGCGTGGCTAGCGGGGGATCCTACGAGCAGTACTTC.